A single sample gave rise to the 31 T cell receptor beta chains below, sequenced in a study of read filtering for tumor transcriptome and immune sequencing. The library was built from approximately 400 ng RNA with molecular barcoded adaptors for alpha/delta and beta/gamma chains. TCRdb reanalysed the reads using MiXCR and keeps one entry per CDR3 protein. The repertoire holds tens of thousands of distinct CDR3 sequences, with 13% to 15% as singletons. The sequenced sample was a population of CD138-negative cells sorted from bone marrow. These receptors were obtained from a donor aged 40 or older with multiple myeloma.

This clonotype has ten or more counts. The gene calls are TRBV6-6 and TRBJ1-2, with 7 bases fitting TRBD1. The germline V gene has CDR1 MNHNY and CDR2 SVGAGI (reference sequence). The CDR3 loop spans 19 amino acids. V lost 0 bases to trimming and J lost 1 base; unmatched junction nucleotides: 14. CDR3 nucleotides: TGTGCCAGCAGTTACTCGGTACCCCTTTGGGACAGCCATAACTATGGCTACACCTTC. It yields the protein CASSYSVPLWDSHNYGYTF.

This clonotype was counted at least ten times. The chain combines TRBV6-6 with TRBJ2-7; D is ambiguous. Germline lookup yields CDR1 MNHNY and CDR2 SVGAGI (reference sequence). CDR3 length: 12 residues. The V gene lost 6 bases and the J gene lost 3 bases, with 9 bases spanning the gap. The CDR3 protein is CASSEPYYEQYF. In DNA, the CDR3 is TGTGCCAGCAGCGAACCATACTACGAGCAGTACTTC.

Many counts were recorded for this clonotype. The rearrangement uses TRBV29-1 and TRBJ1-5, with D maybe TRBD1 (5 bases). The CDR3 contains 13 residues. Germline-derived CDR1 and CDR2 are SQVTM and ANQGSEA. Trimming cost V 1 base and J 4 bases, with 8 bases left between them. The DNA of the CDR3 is TGCAGCGTTGAAGTGGGACCTAATCAGCCCCAGCATTTT. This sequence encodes CSVEVGPNQPQHF. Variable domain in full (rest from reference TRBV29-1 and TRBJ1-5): SAVISQKPSRDICQRGTSLTIQCQVDSQVTMMFWYRQQPGQSLTLIATANQGSEATYESGFVIDKFPISRPNLTFSTLTVSNMSPEDSSIYLCSVEVGPNQPQHFGDGTRLSIL.

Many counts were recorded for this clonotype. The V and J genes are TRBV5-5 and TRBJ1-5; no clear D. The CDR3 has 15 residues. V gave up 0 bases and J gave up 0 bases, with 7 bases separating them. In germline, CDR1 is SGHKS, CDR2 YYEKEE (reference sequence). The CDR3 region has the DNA TGTGCCAGCAGCTTGGAAGGCAATAGCAATCAGCCCCAGCATTTT. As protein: CASSLEGNSNQPQHF.

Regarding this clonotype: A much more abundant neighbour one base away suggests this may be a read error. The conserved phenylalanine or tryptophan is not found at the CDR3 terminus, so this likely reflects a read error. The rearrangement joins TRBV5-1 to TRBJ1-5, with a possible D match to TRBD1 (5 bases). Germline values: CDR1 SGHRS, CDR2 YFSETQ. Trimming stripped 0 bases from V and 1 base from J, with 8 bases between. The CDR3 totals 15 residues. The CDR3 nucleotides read TGCGCCAGCAGCTTGGGAGGGGACAGCAATCAGCCCCAGCATCTT. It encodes CASSLGGDSNQPQHL.

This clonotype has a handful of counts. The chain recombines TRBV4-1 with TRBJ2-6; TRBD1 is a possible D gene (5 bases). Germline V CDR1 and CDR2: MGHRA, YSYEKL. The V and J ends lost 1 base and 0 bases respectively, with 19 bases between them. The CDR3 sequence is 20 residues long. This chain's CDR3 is CASSQGGWRGRRSGANVLTF. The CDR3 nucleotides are TGCGCCAGCAGCCAAGGGGGCTGGAGAGGACGACGCTCTGGGGCCAACGTCCTGACTTTC.

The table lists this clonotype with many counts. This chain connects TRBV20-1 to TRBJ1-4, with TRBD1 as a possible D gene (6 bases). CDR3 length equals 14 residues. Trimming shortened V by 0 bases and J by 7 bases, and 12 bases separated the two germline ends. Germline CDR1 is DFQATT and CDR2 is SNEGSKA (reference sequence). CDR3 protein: CSARDYRASEKLFF. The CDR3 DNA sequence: TGCAGTGCTAGAGACTACAGGGCGAGTGAAAAACTGTTTTTT.

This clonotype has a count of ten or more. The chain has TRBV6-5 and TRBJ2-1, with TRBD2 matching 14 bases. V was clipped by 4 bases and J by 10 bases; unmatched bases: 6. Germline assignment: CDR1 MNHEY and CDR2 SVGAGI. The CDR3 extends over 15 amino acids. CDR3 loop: CASSLGLAGALEQFF. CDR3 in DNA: TGTGCCAGCAGTTTGGGACTAGCGGGAGCTCTGGAGCAGTTCTTC.

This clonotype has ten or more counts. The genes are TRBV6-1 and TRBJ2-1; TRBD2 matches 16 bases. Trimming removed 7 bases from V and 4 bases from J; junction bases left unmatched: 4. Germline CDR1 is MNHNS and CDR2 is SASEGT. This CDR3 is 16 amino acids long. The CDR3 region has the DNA TGTGCCAGCATCAAGGGACTAGCGGGAGGGTACAATGAGCAGTTCTTC. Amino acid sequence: CASIKGLAGGYNEQFF.

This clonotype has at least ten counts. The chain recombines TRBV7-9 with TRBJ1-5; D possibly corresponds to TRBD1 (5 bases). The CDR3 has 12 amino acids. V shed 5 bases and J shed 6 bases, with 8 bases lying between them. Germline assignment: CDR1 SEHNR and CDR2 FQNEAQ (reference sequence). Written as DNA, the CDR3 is TGTGCCAGCAGCCCTGGGACTCAGCCCCAGCATTTT. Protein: CASSPGTQPQHF.

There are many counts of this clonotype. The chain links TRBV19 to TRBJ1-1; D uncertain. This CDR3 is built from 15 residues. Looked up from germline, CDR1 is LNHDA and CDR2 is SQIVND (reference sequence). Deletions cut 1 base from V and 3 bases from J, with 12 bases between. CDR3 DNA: TGTGCCAGTAGTATAGTAGGGTCGTCGGACACTGAAGCTTTCTTT. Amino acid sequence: CASSIVGSSDTEAFF. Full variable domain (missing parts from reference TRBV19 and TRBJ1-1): DGGITQSPKYLFRKEGQNVTLSCEQNLNHDAMYWYRQDPGQGLRLIYYSQIVNDFQKGDIAEGYSVSREKKESFPLTVTSAQKNPTAFYLCASSIVGSSDTEAFFGQGTRLTVV.

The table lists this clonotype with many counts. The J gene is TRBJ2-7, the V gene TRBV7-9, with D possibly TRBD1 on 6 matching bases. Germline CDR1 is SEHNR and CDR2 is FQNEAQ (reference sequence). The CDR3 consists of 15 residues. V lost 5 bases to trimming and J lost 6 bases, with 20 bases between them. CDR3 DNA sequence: TGTGCCAGCAGCCCCGAGTGGGGGACACCTCGCGAGCAGTACTTC. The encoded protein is CASSPEWGTPREQYF.

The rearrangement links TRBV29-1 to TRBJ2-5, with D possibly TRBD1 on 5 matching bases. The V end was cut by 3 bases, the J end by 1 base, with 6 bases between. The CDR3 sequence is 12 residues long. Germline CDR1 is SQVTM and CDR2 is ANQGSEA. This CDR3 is CSVDDSQETQYF. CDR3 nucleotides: TGCAGCGTTGATGACAGCCAAGAGACCCAGTACTTC.

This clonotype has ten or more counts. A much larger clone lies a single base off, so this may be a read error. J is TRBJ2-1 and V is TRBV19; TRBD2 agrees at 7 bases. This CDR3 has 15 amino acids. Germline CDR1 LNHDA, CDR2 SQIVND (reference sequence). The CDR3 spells CVSTVGGSSDNEQFF. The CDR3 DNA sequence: TGTGTCAGTACAGTTGGCGGGAGCTCCGACAATGAGCAGTTCTTC. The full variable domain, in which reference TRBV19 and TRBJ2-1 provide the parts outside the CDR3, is DGGITQSPKYLFRKEGQNVTLSCEQNLNHDAMYWYRQDPGQGLRLIYYSQIVNDFQKGDIAEGYSVSREKKESFPLTVTSAQKNPTAFYLCVSTVGGSSDNEQFFGPGTRLTVL.

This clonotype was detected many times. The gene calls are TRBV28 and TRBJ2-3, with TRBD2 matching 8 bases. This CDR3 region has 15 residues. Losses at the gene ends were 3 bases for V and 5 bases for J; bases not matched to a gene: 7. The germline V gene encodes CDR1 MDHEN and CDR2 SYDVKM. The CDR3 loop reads CASSFSGRGLDTQYF. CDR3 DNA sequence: TGTGCCAGCAGTTTCAGCGGGAGAGGATTAGATACGCAGTATTTT. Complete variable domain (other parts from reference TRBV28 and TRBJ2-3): DVKVTQSSRYLVKRTGEKVFLECVQDMDHENMFWYRQDPGLGLRLIYFSYDVKMKEKGDIPEGYSVSREKKERFSLILESASTNQTSMYLCASSFSGRGLDTQYFGPGTRLTVL.

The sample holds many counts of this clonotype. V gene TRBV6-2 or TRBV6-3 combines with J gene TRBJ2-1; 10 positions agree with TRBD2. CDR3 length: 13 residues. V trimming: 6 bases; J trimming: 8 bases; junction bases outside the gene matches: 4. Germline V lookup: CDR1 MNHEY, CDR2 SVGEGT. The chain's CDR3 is CASRAGGVYEQFF. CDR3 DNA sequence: TGTGCCAGCAGAGCGGGAGGGGTGTATGAGCAGTTCTTC.

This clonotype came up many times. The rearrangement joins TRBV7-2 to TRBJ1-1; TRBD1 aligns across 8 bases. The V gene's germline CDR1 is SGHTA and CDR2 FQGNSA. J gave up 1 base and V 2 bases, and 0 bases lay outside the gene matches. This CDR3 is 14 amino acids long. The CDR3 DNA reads TGTGCCAGCAGCTTACAGGGGGCGAACACTGAAGCTTTCTTT. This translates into CASSLQGANTEAFF.

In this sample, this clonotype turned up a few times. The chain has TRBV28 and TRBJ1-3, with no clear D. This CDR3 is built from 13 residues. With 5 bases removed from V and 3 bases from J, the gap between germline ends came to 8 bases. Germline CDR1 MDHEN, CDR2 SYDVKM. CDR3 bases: TGTGCCAGCAGTCCGCCGGTTGGAAACACCATATATTTT. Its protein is CASSPPVGNTIYF.

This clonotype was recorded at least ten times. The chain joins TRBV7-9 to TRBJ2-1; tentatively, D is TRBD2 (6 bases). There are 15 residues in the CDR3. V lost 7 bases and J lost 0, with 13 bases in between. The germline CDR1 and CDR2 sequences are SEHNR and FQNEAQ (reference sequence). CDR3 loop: CASTRGKSSYNEQFF. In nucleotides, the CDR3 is TGTGCCAGCACCCGGGGGAAGAGCTCCTACAATGAGCAGTTCTTC.

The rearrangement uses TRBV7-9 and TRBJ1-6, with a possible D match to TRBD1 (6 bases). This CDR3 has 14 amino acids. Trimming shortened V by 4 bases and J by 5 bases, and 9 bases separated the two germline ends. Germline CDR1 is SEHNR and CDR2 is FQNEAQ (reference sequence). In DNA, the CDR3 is TGTGCCAGCAGCTGGGGGCGGAATAATTCACCCCTCCACTTT. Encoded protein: CASSWGRNNSPLHF.

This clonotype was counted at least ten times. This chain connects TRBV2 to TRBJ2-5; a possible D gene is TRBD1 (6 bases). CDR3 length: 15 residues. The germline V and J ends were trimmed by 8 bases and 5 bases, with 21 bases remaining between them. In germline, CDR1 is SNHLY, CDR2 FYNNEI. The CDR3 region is CASVGWRPGGETQYF. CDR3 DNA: TGTGCCAGCGTTGGTTGGCGCCCTGGGGGCGAGACCCAGTACTTC. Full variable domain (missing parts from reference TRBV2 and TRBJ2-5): EPEVTQTPSHQVTQMGQEVILRCVPISNHLYFYWYRQILGQKVEFLVSFYNNEISEKSEIFDDQFSVERPDGSNFTLKIRSTKLEDSAMYFCASVGWRPGGETQYFGPGTRLLVL.

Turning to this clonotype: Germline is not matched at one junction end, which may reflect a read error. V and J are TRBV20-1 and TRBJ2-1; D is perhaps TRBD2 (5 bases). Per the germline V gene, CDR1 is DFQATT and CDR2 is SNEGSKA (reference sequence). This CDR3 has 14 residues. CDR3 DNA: TGCAGTGCTAGTTCTCCGGGATCATACAATGAGCAGTCCTTC. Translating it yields CSASSPGSYNEQSF.

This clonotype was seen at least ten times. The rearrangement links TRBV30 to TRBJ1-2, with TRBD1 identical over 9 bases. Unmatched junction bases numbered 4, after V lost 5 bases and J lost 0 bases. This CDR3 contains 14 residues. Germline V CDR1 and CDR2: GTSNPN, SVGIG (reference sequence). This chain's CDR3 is CAWQRQGANYGYTF. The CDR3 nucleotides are TGTGCCTGGCAGAGACAGGGGGCTAACTATGGCTACACCTTC.

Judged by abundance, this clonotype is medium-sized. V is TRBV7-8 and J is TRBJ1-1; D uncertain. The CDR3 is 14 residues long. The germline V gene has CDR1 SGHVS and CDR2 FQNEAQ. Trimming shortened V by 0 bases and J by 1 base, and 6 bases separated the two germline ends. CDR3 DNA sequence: TGTGCCAGCAGCTTAGCGGGTCGGAACACTGAAGCTTTCTTT. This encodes CASSLAGRNTEAFF.

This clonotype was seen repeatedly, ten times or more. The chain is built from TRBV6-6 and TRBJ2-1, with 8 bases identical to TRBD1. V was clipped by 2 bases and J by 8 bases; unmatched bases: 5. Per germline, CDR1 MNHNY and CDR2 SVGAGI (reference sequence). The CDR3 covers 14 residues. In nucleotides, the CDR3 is TGTGCCAGCAGTTACGTTCAGGGGGCTGATGAGCAGTTCTTC. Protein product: CASSYVQGADEQFF.

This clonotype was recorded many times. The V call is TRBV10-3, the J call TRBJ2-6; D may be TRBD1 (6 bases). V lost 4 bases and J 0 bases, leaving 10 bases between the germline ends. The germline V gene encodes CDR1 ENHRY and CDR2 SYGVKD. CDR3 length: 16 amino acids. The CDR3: CAISGTVFSGANVLTF. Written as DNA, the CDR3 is TGTGCCATCAGTGGGACAGTTTTCTCTGGGGCCAACGTCCTGACTTTC.

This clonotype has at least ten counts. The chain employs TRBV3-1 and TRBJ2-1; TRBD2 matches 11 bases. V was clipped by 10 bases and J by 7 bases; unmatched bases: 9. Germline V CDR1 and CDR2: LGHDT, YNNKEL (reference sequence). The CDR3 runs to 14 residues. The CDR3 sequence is CATTLAGERNEQFF. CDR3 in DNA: TGTGCCACCACACTAGCGGGAGAGAGGAATGAGCAGTTCTTC.

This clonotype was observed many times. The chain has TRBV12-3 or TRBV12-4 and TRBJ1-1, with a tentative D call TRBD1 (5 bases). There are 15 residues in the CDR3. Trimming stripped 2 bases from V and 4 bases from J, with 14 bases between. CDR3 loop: CASSLFGALGTEAFF. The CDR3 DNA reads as TGTGCCAGCAGTTTATTTGGGGCCCTTGGCACTGAAGCTTTCTTT.

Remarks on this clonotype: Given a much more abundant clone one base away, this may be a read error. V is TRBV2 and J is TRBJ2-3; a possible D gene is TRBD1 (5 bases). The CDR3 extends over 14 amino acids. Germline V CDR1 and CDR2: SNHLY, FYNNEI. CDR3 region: CASSRQMSTGTQYF. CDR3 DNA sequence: TGTGCCAGCAGTCGACAAATGAGCACAGGTACGCAGTATTTT.

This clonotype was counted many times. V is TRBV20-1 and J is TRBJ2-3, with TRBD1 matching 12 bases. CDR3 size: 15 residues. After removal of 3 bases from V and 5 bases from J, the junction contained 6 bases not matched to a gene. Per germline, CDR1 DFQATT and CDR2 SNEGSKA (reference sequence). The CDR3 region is CSASPGQGAGDTQYF. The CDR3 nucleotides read TGCAGTGCTAGCCCGGGACAGGGGGCCGGAGATACGCAGTATTTT.

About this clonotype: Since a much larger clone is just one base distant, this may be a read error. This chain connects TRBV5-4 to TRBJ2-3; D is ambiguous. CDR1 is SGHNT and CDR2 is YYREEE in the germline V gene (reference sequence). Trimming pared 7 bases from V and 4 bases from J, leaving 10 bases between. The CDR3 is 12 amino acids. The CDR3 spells CASGLPADTQYF. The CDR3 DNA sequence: TGTGCCAGCGGCCTCCCAGCAGATACGCAGTATTTT. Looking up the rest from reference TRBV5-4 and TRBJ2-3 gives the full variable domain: ETGVTQSPTHLIKTRGQQVTLRCSSQSGHNTVSWYQQALGQGPQFIFQYYREEENGRGNFPPRFSGLQFPNYSSELNVNALELDDSALYLCASGLPADTQYFGPGTRLTVL.